The following is a T cell receptor beta chain sequence with its context. Its antigen is not identified. The data derive from a study of graft-versus-host responses after intestinal transplantation. V shed 0 bases and J 5 bases; nucleotides not matched to a gene: 14. From germline, CDR1 is SGHRS and CDR2 YFSETQ. The CDR3 contains 18 residues. Sequencing was performed with immunoSEQ multiplex PCR; in TCRdb, only in-frame clones are kept and a portion is missing. The sample has about 93,000 clones; 90% to 95% are singletons. Study-wide results and limits: Early post-transplant HvG declines showed an association with peak circulating GvH clone levels.

This TCR was recovered from a human donor who received an intestinal transplant. Sequencing used unstimulated CD8+ T cells sorted from spleen or lymph node cells, obtained before intestinal transplant. The chain links TRBV5-1 to TRBJ2-5, with 9 bases lining up with TRBD2. The CDR3, as DNA: TGCGCCAGCAGCTTGGTAGGGGTTGGTAGCGGGAGCGTGGAGACCCAGTACTTC. It yields the protein CASSLVGVGSGSVETQYF.